The 28 T cell receptor beta chains reported below all come from one sample, sequenced in a study of preoperative IRX-2 immunotherapy in early breast cancer (dated by TCRdb to about 2019). The treatment or condition label of this sample denotes: preoperative locoregional IRX-2 cytokine immunotherapy. Library preparation was by the immunoSEQ multiplex PCR assay. TCRdb re-hosts the immuneACCESS table, in-frame sequences only. Its copies lack some clones; in the studies checked, an unresolved V gene accounts for under half of them, and the cause for the rest is not known. The sample table lists a few thousand clones, around two thirds of them with a count of one. Clones ranked in the top ten supply roughly 15% of the sample. The input for sequencing was tumor tissue, taken after IRX-2 immunotherapy. The receptors originated from a human donor with breast cancer.

This chain uses TRBV19 with TRBJ1-3; no firm D call. The length of the CDR3 is 14 residues. V gave up 3 bases and J gave up 0 bases, with 6 bases separating them. The germline V gene has CDR1 LNHDA and CDR2 SQIVND (reference sequence). As DNA, the CDR3 is TGTGCCAGTAGTATGGACGCCTCTGGAAACACCATATATTTT. This encodes CASSMDASGNTIYF.

The genes are TRBV30 and TRBJ1-1; D unresolved. Germline CDR1 is GTSNPN and CDR2 is SVGIG (reference sequence). This CDR3 is 12 amino acids long. The ends were cut back, 4 bases at V and 0 bases at J, with 6 bases in the middle. The CDR3 DNA reads TGTGCCTGGACCCTAATGAACACTGAAGCTTTCTTT. It specifies CAWTLMNTEAFF.

This sequence joins TRBV28 and TRBJ1-2; D perhaps matches TRBD1 (6 bases). The CDR3 consists of 14 residues. Trimming shortened V by 5 bases and J by 5 bases, and 15 bases separated the two germline ends. The germline V gene encodes CDR1 MDHEN and CDR2 SYDVKM. CDR3 sequence reads: CASSPGFQGYGYTF. CDR3 nucleotides: TGTGCCAGCAGTCCCGGTTTCCAGGGGTATGGCTACACCTTC.

This chain joins TRBV29-1 and TRBJ2-7, with D perhaps TRBD1 (6 bases). The ends were cut back, 4 bases at V and 2 bases at J, with 9 bases in the middle. The germline gives CDR1 SQVTM, CDR2 ANQGSEA. This CDR3 contains 12 residues. The CDR3 coding sequence is TGCAGCGTTGTTGAGGGGGCCTACGAGCAGTACTTC. It yields the protein CSVVEGAYEQYF.

The CDR3 region is CASSYPPVRNNEQFF. Here the CDR3 DNA reads TGTGCCAGCAGTTACCCCCCAGTGAGAAACAATGAGCAGTTCTTC. V gene TRBV6-8 combines with J gene TRBJ2-1; no clear D gene. Germline CDR1 is MNHGY and CDR2 is SAAAGT. V lost 2 bases, J lost 5 bases, and 13 bases lay in between. CDR3 length equals 15 residues.

This clone showed up just a few times. The V call is TRBV25-1, the J call TRBJ1-1, with a weak D call TRBD1 (5 bases). Trimming cost V 4 bases and J 1 base, with 13 bases left between them. Germline V CDR1 and CDR2: MGHDK, SYGVNS. The CDR3 contains 15 residues. CDR3 sequence: CASSVPGRANTEAFF. DNA of the CDR3: TGTGCCAGCAGTGTACCGGGACGGGCGAACACTGAAGCTTTCTTT.

The chain recombines TRBV11-3 with TRBJ2-7; D unresolved. The ends were cut back, 3 bases at V and 2 bases at J, with 11 bases in the middle. CDR3 length: 14 residues. Germline assignment: CDR1 SGHNT and CDR2 YENEEA. The CDR3 DNA follows: TGTGCCAGCAGCTTGGCCGCAGGTACCTACGAGCAGTACTTC. The encoded protein is CASSLAAGTYEQYF. The complete variable domain, with remaining parts taken from reference TRBV11-3 and TRBJ2-7, reads EAGVVQSPRYKIIEKKQPVAFWCNPISGHNTLYWYLQNLGQGPELLIRYENEEAVDDSQLPKDRFSAERLKGVDSTLKIQPAELGDSAVYLCASSLAAGTYEQYFGPGTRLTVT.

The chain carries TRBV12-5 and TRBJ2-3; D call uncertain. Germline CDR1 and CDR2: LGHNT and FRNRAP. The CDR3 runs 16 residues. V shed 1 base and J shed 6 bases, with 17 bases lying between them. The CDR3 DNA reads TGTGCTAGTGGTTTGGGCACTATAGCTCGGCAGGATACGCAGTATTTT. Protein sequence: CASGLGTIARQDTQYF. Based on the CDR3 plus reference TRBV12-5 and TRBJ2-3, the full variable domain is DARVTQTPRHKVTEMGQEVTMRCQPILGHNTVFWYRQTMMQGLELLAYFRNRAPLDDSGMPKDRFSAEMPDATLATLKIQPSEPRDSAVYFCASGLGTIARQDTQYFGPGTRLTVL.

The chain links TRBV14 to TRBJ1-2; a weak D match, TRBD1 (5 bases). V was cut by 3 bases and J by 0 bases, with 8 bases left in between. This CDR3 comprises 14 residues. In germline, CDR1 is SGHDN, CDR2 FVKESK. CDR3 amino acids: CASSQTVSNYGYTF. The CDR3 DNA sequence: TGTGCCAGCAGCCAGACAGTTTCTAACTATGGCTACACCTTC. The full variable domain, with the rest looked up from reference TRBV14 and TRBJ1-2, is EAGVTQFPSHSVIEKGQTVTLRCDPISGHDNLYWYRRVMGKEIKFLLHFVKESKQDESGMPNNRFLAERTGGTYSTLKVQPAELEDSGVYFCASSQTVSNYGYTFGSGTRLTVV.

The CDR3 reads CASSLGRAGGLEQYF. As DNA, the CDR3 is TGTGCCAGCAGCTTAGGTAGAGCGGGAGGGCTCGAGCAGTACTTC. V and J are TRBV11-3 and TRBJ2-7, with TRBD2 matching 10 bases. The CDR3 loop spans 15 amino acids. The ends lost 1 base at V and 6 bases at J; junction bases unmatched: 6. Germline V CDR1 and CDR2: SGHNT, YENEEA. Based on the CDR3 plus reference TRBV11-3 and TRBJ2-7, the full variable domain is EAGVVQSPRYKIIEKKQPVAFWCNPISGHNTLYWYLQNLGQGPELLIRYENEEAVDDSQLPKDRFSAERLKGVDSTLKIQPAELGDSAVYLCASSLGRAGGLEQYFGPGTRLTVT.

This clone appeared a few times. The chain links TRBV19 to TRBJ1-5; D is unclear. The CDR3 totals 13 residues. Trimming took 3 bases from V and 4 from J, leaving 7 bases between them. Germline V gives CDR1 LNHDA, CDR2 SQIVND (reference sequence). DNA of the CDR3: TGTGCCAGTAGTATTAGGGTTAATCAGCCCCAGCATTTT. This sequence encodes CASSIRVNQPQHF.

The rearrangement links TRBV19 to TRBJ2-6; D not certain. The CDR3 has 14 amino acids. Germline CDR1 is LNHDA and CDR2 is SQIVND (reference sequence). The ends were cut back, 4 bases at V and 4 bases at J, with 8 bases in the middle. This CDR3 is CASSKARGANVLTF. The CDR3 DNA sequence: TGTGCCAGTAGTAAGGCGAGAGGGGCCAACGTCCTGACTTTC.

This clone was detected a few times. The chain has TRBV11-3 and TRBJ1-3; D is ambiguous. This CDR3 is built from 17 residues. Trimming left V 6 bases short and J 2 bases short, with 20 bases between. CDR1 is SGHNT, CDR2 YENEEA, per germline. CDR3 loop: CASRDNGRPQPGNTIYF. Written as DNA, the CDR3 is TGTGCCAGCAGAGACAACGGACGGCCCCAGCCTGGAAACACCATATATTTT.

This clone was counted a single time. This chain links TRBV6-8 with TRBJ1-5; 8 bases are shared with TRBD1. CDR3 size: 15 residues. The junction had 8 bases not matched to a gene; V was cut back by 7 bases and J by 3 bases. Germline loops: CDR1 MNHGY, CDR2 SAAAGT. The DNA for the CDR3 is TGTGCCAGCATCCCTACAGGGGGTCCCAATCAGCCCCAGCATTTT. Protein: CASIPTGGPNQPQHF.

As DNA, the CDR3 is TGTGCCAGCAGGTCCCCAGGGGGCTTTAGCTATGGCTACACCTTC. This encodes CASRSPGGFSYGYTF. This chain links TRBV11-3 with TRBJ1-2; 8 bases line up with TRBD1. The CDR3 is made up of 15 amino acids. Germline V lookup: CDR1 SGHNT, CDR2 YENEEA. The J segment lost 4 bases and the V segment lost 6 bases, leaving 10 bases of the junction unmatched.

The CDR3 protein is CASTLGGQGKAQYF. The CDR3 DNA reads as TGTGCCAGCACCCTGGGAGGACAGGGGAAGGCCCAGTACTTC. J is TRBJ2-5 and V is TRBV11-3; 9 positions agree with TRBD1. Germline V lookup: CDR1 SGHNT, CDR2 YENEEA. The CDR3 has 14 amino acids. V gave up 7 bases and J gave up 9 bases; unmatched junction bases: 12.

In its sample, this clone ranks as large (0.1 to 1%). The V gene is TRBV19, the J gene TRBJ2-1, with D perhaps matching TRBD2 (6 bases). Germline CDR1 reads LNHDA; CDR2 reads SQIVND (reference sequence). The CDR3 has 15 residues. The germline V and J ends were trimmed by 5 bases and 7 bases, with 18 bases remaining between them. The CDR3 coding sequence is TGTGCCAGTAGTTCCGGGGGAGCGGGCGGGAATGAGCAGTTCTTC. This translates into CASSSGGAGGNEQFF.

The chain couples TRBV10-2 to TRBJ2-4; D remains unclear. The CDR3 runs 16 residues. Deletions cut 1 base from V and 0 bases from J, with 10 bases between. Germline lookup yields CDR1 WSHSY and CDR2 SAAADI. Here the CDR3 DNA reads TGCGCCAGCAGTGAGTTTCAAGGAGTAGCCAAAAACATTCAGTACTTC. It is translated as CASSEFQGVAKNIQYF.

CDR3 sequence: CASSLGPGQGTYGYTF. The DNA of the CDR3 is TGCGCCAGCAGCTTGGGGCCGGGACAGGGGACCTATGGCTACACCTTC. The genes are TRBV5-1 and TRBJ1-2; 10 bases map to TRBD1. Germline V gives CDR1 SGHRS, CDR2 YFSETQ. The V segment lost 0 bases and the J segment 4 bases; nucleotides outside the gene matches: 6. This CDR3 spans 16 amino acids.

Sample share makes this clone medium-sized (0.01 to 0.1%). The genes are TRBV11-3 and TRBJ1-2; TRBD1 matches 7 bases. With V trimmed by 2 bases and J by 7 bases, 10 bases remained unmatched. From germline, CDR1 is SGHNT and CDR2 YENEEA. CDR3 length equals 15 residues. CDR3 DNA sequence: TGTGCCAGCAGCTTAAGCTCTGCAGGGGGGTCTGGCTACACCTTC. It codes for CASSLSSAGGSGYTF.

The gene calls are TRBV5-1 and TRBJ2-7, with 7 bases lining up with TRBD2. Unmatched junction bases numbered 10, after V lost 4 bases and J lost 0 bases. The CDR3 is made up of 16 amino acids. Germline V gene data show CDR1 as SGHRS and CDR2 as YFSETQ. CDR3 sequence reads: CASSPGAGRISYEQYF. The CDR3 DNA reads TGCGCCAGCAGCCCGGGAGCGGGACGGATCTCCTACGAGCAGTACTTC.

The V call is TRBV30, the J call TRBJ1-3, with TRBD1 as a possible D gene (6 bases). Germline V gives CDR1 GTSNPN, CDR2 SVGIG (reference sequence). Trimming took off 4 bases at V and 3 bases at J, with 7 bases between the two ends. The CDR3 totals 12 residues. The CDR3 sequence: CAWKGVGNTIYF. CDR3 DNA sequence: TGTGCCTGGAAGGGGGTTGGAAACACCATATATTTT.

The V and J genes are TRBV19 and TRBJ2-7; D is perhaps TRBD2 (5 bases). The ends were cut back, 6 bases at V and 6 bases at J, with 21 bases in the middle. This CDR3 has 15 amino acids. The germline V gene encodes CDR1 LNHDA and CDR2 SQIVND (reference sequence). CDR3 sequence reads: CASSPSGGTSGEQYF. The CDR3 coding sequence is TGTGCCAGTAGCCCCTCCGGAGGTACGTCTGGCGAGCAGTACTTC.

The chain has TRBV10-2 and TRBJ2-2, with a possible D match to TRBD1 (5 bases). The length of the CDR3 is 14 residues. V gave up 5 bases and J gave up 2 bases, with 9 bases separating them. Germline V lookup: CDR1 WSHSY, CDR2 SAAADI. This CDR3 reads CASSRQTNTGELFF. DNA of the CDR3: TGCGCCAGCAGTAGACAGACAAACACCGGGGAGCTGTTTTTT.

CDR3 protein: CASSYPTSGSGDEQFF. The CDR3 coding sequence is TGTGCCAGCAGCTACCCGACTAGCGGGAGCGGGGATGAGCAGTTCTTC. This rearrangement joins TRBV11-3 to TRBJ2-1; 12 bases align to TRBD2. After removal of 4 bases from V and 8 bases from J, the junction contained 9 bases not matched to a gene. The CDR3 covers 16 residues. Germline V gene sequence: CDR1 SGHNT, CDR2 YENEEA. Drawing the rest from reference TRBV11-3 and TRBJ2-1, the complete variable domain is EAGVVQSPRYKIIEKKQPVAFWCNPISGHNTLYWYLQNLGQGPELLIRYENEEAVDDSQLPKDRFSAERLKGVDSTLKIQPAELGDSAVYLCASSYPTSGSGDEQFFGPGTRLTVL.

In nucleotides, the CDR3 is TGCGCCAGCAGCTCGGGGCAGGGTTACCAAGAGACCCAGTACTTC. It is translated as CASSSGQGYQETQYF. V is TRBV5-1 and J is TRBJ2-5; D may correspond to TRBD1 or TRBD2 (5 bases each). This CDR3 spans 15 amino acids. The germline gives CDR1 SGHRS, CDR2 YFSETQ. The V gene lost 3 bases and the J gene lost 0 bases, with 12 bases spanning the gap.

The rearrangement uses TRBV7-4 and TRBJ2-1; no definite D call. This CDR3 region has 15 residues. Germline CDR1 is SGHVT and CDR2 is SQSDAQ. V was trimmed by 7 bases and J by 7 bases, leaving 20 bases between them. CDR3 sequence: CASTHDWFPGNEQFF. DNA for the CDR3: TGTGCCAGCACCCATGACTGGTTTCCCGGAAATGAGCAGTTCTTC.

The chain carries TRBV29-1 and TRBJ2-1, with 10 positions matching TRBD2. V lost 8 bases to trimming and J lost 6 bases; unmatched junction nucleotides: 10. The CDR3 is 14 amino acids. Looked up from germline, CDR1 is SQVTM and CDR2 is ANQGSEA. Here the CDR3 DNA reads TGCAGCACAAGAACTAGCGGGGAGGGCAATGAGCAGTTCTTC. It is translated as CSTRTSGEGNEQFF.